The rows below give T cell receptor beta chains drawn from one sample of a study of shared clonotypes between healthy human individuals. The repertoire was sequenced with immunoSEQ multiplex PCR; TCRdb's copy has only in-frame clones and lacks some. The profile shows about 1.1 million clones, around 77% of them singletons. The sample consisted of memory CD4+ T cells from PBMCs. These receptors were taken from a man between 18 and 35 years old in good health. Some clones in this sample may be carry-over from other donors' samples. Both conserved end residues are part of each CDR3. A D gene is named only where the DNA matches it firmly. Some rows mark clone size as missing; the rest say once, few, many or name a class of expanded clone.

d_gene: .; v_gene: TRBV2; len: 13; abundance: many; j_gene: TRBJ2-1; CDR3aa: CASIRSSYNEQFF; CDR3nt: TGTGCCAGCATTCGCAGCTCCTACAATGAGCAGTTCTTC
d_gene: TRBD2; v_gene: TRBV7-8; len: 16; abundance: many; j_gene: TRBJ2-7; CDR3aa: CASSPRRASGSYEQYF; CDR3nt: TGTGCCAGCAGCCCTCGTCGGGCTAGCGGAAGCTACGAGCAGTACTTC
d_gene: .; v_gene: TRBV9; len: 14; abundance: once; j_gene: TRBJ2-7; CDR3aa: CASSVYPSGYEQYF; CDR3nt: TGTGCCAGCAGCGTATATCCCTCGGGTTACGAGCAGTACTTC
d_gene: .; v_gene: TRBV7-2; len: 13; abundance: .; j_gene: TRBJ2-3; CDR3aa: CASSPVGADTQYF; CDR3nt: TGTGCCAGCAGCCCAGTCGGGGCGGATACGCAGTATTTT
d_gene: TRBD1; v_gene: TRBV27; len: 15; abundance: .; j_gene: TRBJ2-1; CDR3aa: CASAQDRGEPNEQFF; CDR3nt: TGTGCCAGCGCGCAAGACAGGGGTGAGCCCAATGAGCAGTTCTTC
d_gene: TRBD2; v_gene: TRBV27; len: 17; abundance: .; j_gene: TRBJ2-7; CDR3aa: CASSPLTGTSGSYEQYF; CDR3nt: TGTGCCAGCAGTCCCCTTACCGGGACTAGCGGGAGCTACGAGCAGTACTTC
d_gene: .; v_gene: TRBV6-1; len: 13; abundance: .; j_gene: TRBJ2-3; CDR3aa: CATLRGSTDTQYF; CDR3nt: TGTGCCACCCTCAGGGGTTCAACGGATACGCAGTATTTT
d_gene: .; v_gene: TRBV6-6; len: 14; abundance: .; j_gene: TRBJ1-4; CDR3aa: CASSQTPTGGQLFF; CDR3nt: TGTGCCAGCAGTCAGACACCGACCGGGGGGCAACTGTTTTTT
d_gene: TRBD2; v_gene: TRBV29-1; len: 17; abundance: .; j_gene: TRBJ2-3; CDR3aa: CSATGGKGLAGTDTQYF; CDR3nt: TGCAGCGCAACCGGGGGAAAGGGACTAGCGGGAACAGATACGCAGTATTTT
d_gene: TRBD2; v_gene: TRBV9; len: 16; abundance: .; j_gene: TRBJ2-1; CDR3aa: CASSPGGAAIENEQFF; CDR3nt: TGTGCCAGCAGCCCGGGGGGGGCGGCAATAGAGAATGAGCAGTTCTTC
d_gene: .; v_gene: TRBV18; len: 16; abundance: .; j_gene: TRBJ2-3; CDR3aa: CASSPQPLRSTDTQYF; CDR3nt: TGTGCCAGCTCACCACAGCCCCTTAGGAGCACAGATACGCAGTATTTT
d_gene: .; v_gene: TRBV2; len: 14; abundance: .; j_gene: TRBJ2-1; CDR3aa: CASSTGFSYNEQFF; CDR3nt: TGTGCCAGCAGTACAGGGTTCTCCTACAATGAGCAGTTCTTC
d_gene: TRBD1; v_gene: TRBV10-3; len: 15; abundance: .; j_gene: TRBJ1-1; CDR3aa: CAIRGLGTGITEAFF; CDR3nt: TGTGCCATCAGAGGGCTCGGGACAGGGATAACTGAAGCTTTCTTT
d_gene: TRBD2; v_gene: TRBV20-1; len: 11; abundance: .; j_gene: TRBJ2-7; CDR3aa: CSANSGSKQYF; CDR3nt: TGCAGTGCTAATAGCGGGAGTAAGCAGTACTTC
d_gene: TRBD1; v_gene: TRBV5-1; len: 14; abundance: .; j_gene: TRBJ1-2; CDR3aa: CASSPLQGTYGYTF; CDR3nt: TGCGCCAGCAGCCCTCTACAGGGGACGTATGGCTACACCTTC
d_gene: .; v_gene: TRBV5-6; len: 14; abundance: .; j_gene: TRBJ1-5; CDR3aa: CASSLQGANQPQHF; CDR3nt: TGTGCCAGCAGCTTACAGGGAGCCAATCAGCCCCAGCATTTT
d_gene: .; v_gene: TRBV28; len: 13; abundance: .; j_gene: TRBJ1-2; CDR3aa: CASGGRRSYGYTF; CDR3nt: TGTGCCAGCGGCGGCAGACGAAGCTATGGCTACACCTTC
d_gene: TRBD2; v_gene: TRBV4-1; len: 17; abundance: once; j_gene: TRBJ2-3; CDR3aa: CASSQGTSGSLTDTQYF; CDR3nt: TGCGCCAGCAGCCAGGGGACTAGCGGGAGCCTCACAGATACGCAGTATTTT
d_gene: TRBD1; v_gene: TRBV2; len: 17; abundance: .; j_gene: TRBJ1-2; CDR3aa: CASSVGRGQETLYGYTF; CDR3nt: TGTGCCAGCAGTGTCGGCAGGGGGCAAGAGACCCTCTATGGCTACACCTTC
d_gene: .; v_gene: TRBV5-1; len: 15; abundance: .; j_gene: TRBJ1-3; CDR3aa: CASSLSPGSGNTIYF; CDR3nt: TGCGCCAGCAGCTTGTCCCCAGGCTCTGGAAACACCATATATTTT
d_gene: .; v_gene: TRBV7-9; len: 12; abundance: .; j_gene: TRBJ2-4; CDR3aa: CASSLETDTYNF; CDR3nt: TGTGCCAGCAGCTTAGAGACGGACACCTACAACTTC
d_gene: .; v_gene: TRBV20-1; len: 11; abundance: .; j_gene: TRBJ1-1; CDR3aa: CSAQMGNEAFF; CDR3nt: TGCAGTGCTCAGATGGGTAACGAAGCTTTCTTT
d_gene: .; v_gene: TRBV2; len: 16; abundance: once; j_gene: TRBJ2-3; CDR3aa: CASSEYWWQSTDTQYF; CDR3nt: TGTGCCAGCAGTGAATATTGGTGGCAGAGCACAGATACGCAGTATTTT
d_gene: .; v_gene: TRBV15; len: 14; abundance: .; j_gene: TRBJ1-5; CDR3aa: CATSKEGFNQPQHF; CDR3nt: TGTGCCACCAGTAAAGAGGGGTTTAATCAGCCCCAGCATTTT
d_gene: TRBD2; v_gene: TRBV18; len: 17; abundance: few; j_gene: TRBJ2-2; CDR3aa: CASSPGTSGPNTGELFF; CDR3nt: TGTGCCAGCTCACCTGGGACTAGCGGGCCGAACACCGGGGAGCTGTTTTTT
d_gene: .; v_gene: TRBV7-7; len: 17; abundance: .; j_gene: TRBJ2-3; CDR3aa: CASSLGRGRPSTDTQYF; CDR3nt: TGTGCCAGCAGCTTAGGCAGGGGACGTCCTAGCACAGATACGCAGTATTTT
d_gene: .; v_gene: TRBV6-5; len: 12; abundance: once; j_gene: TRBJ1-4; CDR3aa: CASSVLGEKLFF; CDR3nt: TGTGCCAGCAGTGTACTGGGCGAAAAACTGTTTTTT
d_gene: .; v_gene: TRBV7-9; len: 15; abundance: .; j_gene: TRBJ2-7; CDR3aa: CASTQGGFGTSEQYF; CDR3nt: TGTGCCAGCACCCAGGGAGGCTTTGGGACAAGCGAGCAGTACTTC
d_gene: TRBD2; v_gene: TRBV7-2; len: 15; abundance: .; j_gene: TRBJ2-1; CDR3aa: CASSRGTSRFYEQFF; CDR3nt: TGTGCCAGCAGCCGAGGGACTAGCCGGTTTTATGAGCAGTTCTTC
d_gene: .; v_gene: TRBV21-1; len: 18; abundance: .; j_gene: TRBJ2-2; CDR3aa: CASSNLCGYSANTGELFF; CDR3nt: TGTGCCAGCAGCAATTTATGTGGGTACAGTGCGAACACCGGGGAGCTGTTTTTT
d_gene: TRBD1; v_gene: TRBV4-2; len: 17; abundance: .; j_gene: TRBJ2-6; CDR3aa: CASSQEGTGTGANVLTF; CDR3nt: TGTGCCAGCAGCCAAGAGGGGACAGGGACTGGGGCCAACGTCCTGACTTTC
d_gene: .; v_gene: TRBV18; len: 14; abundance: .; j_gene: TRBJ2-1; CDR3aa: CASSPTSSYNEQFF; CDR3nt: TGTGCCAGCTCACCCACGAGCTCCTACAATGAGCAGTTCTTC
d_gene: .; v_gene: TRBV27; len: 14; abundance: .; j_gene: TRBJ2-2; CDR3aa: CASSFEGVTGELFF; CDR3nt: TGTGCCAGCAGTTTTGAGGGGGTCACCGGGGAGCTGTTTTTT
d_gene: TRBD2; v_gene: TRBV9; len: 17; abundance: .; j_gene: TRBJ2-3; CDR3aa: CASSVVASGSGGDTQYF; CDR3nt: TGTGCCAGCAGCGTAGTAGCTAGCGGGAGCGGCGGGGATACGCAGTATTTT
d_gene: TRBD2; v_gene: TRBV5-6; len: 16; abundance: .; j_gene: TRBJ2-1; CDR3aa: CASSSQRTSSYNEQFF; CDR3nt: TGTGCCAGCAGCTCCCAGAGGACTAGCTCCTACAATGAGCAGTTCTTC
d_gene: TRBD1; v_gene: TRBV13; len: 17; abundance: .; j_gene: TRBJ1-1; CDR3aa: CASSTRTGGGSGTEAFF; CDR3nt: TGTGCCAGCAGCACCCGGACAGGGGGGGGCTCGGGCACTGAAGCTTTCTTT
d_gene: TRBD1; v_gene: TRBV27; len: 16; abundance: .; j_gene: TRBJ1-4; CDR3aa: CASRKRQGATNEKLFF; CDR3nt: TGTGCCAGCAGAAAGCGGCAGGGGGCAACTAATGAAAAACTGTTTTTT
d_gene: TRBD1; v_gene: TRBV11-2; len: 14; abundance: .; j_gene: TRBJ1-2; CDR3aa: CASRAHGQGYGYTF; CDR3nt: TGTGCCAGCAGAGCCCACGGACAGGGTTATGGCTACACCTTC
d_gene: TRBD2; v_gene: TRBV28; len: 14; abundance: .; j_gene: TRBJ2-7; CDR3aa: CASSRLAGDYEQYF; CDR3nt: TGTGCCAGCAGTCGACTAGCGGGAGACTACGAGCAGTACTTC
d_gene: TRBD2; v_gene: TRBV7-7; len: 15; abundance: .; j_gene: TRBJ2-1; CDR3aa: CAVAAAGARYNEQFF; CDR3nt: TGTGCCGTAGCCGCTGCGGGAGCCCGCTACAATGAGCAGTTCTTC
d_gene: TRBD2; v_gene: TRBV5-1; len: 14; abundance: .; j_gene: TRBJ2-3; CDR3aa: CASSFSGTTDTQYF; CDR3nt: TGCGCCAGCAGCTTTAGCGGGACCACAGATACGCAGTATTTT
d_gene: .; v_gene: TRBV27; len: 14; abundance: .; j_gene: TRBJ2-4; CDR3aa: CASSFGAAKNIQYF; CDR3nt: TGTGCCAGCAGTTTCGGGGCAGCCAAAAACATTCAGTACTTC
d_gene: TRBD2; v_gene: TRBV5-1; len: 14; abundance: .; j_gene: TRBJ2-5; CDR3aa: CASSLEAAGGNQYF; CDR3nt: TGCGCCAGCAGCTTGGAGGCTGCGGGAGGTAACCAGTACTTC
d_gene: .; v_gene: TRBV28; len: 13; abundance: .; j_gene: TRBJ1-5; CDR3aa: CASSSLEGQPQHF; CDR3nt: TGTGCCAGCAGCTCTCTGGAGGGTCAGCCCCAGCATTTT
d_gene: .; v_gene: TRBV6-5; len: 15; abundance: .; j_gene: TRBJ2-3; CDR3aa: CASREIAGRTDTQYF; CDR3nt: TGTGCCAGCAGGGAGATCGCGGGACGCACAGATACGCAGTATTTT
d_gene: .; v_gene: TRBV2; len: 16; abundance: .; j_gene: TRBJ2-7; CDR3aa: CASRAWGRGDSYEQYF; CDR3nt: TGTGCCAGTCGGGCTTGGGGGAGAGGGGACTCCTACGAGCAGTACTTC
d_gene: .; v_gene: TRBV19; len: 13; abundance: .; j_gene: TRBJ2-1; CDR3aa: CASSIWGSDEQFF; CDR3nt: TGTGCCAGTAGTATTTGGGGGTCCGATGAGCAGTTCTTC
d_gene: .; v_gene: TRBV30; len: 15; abundance: once; j_gene: TRBJ2-2; CDR3aa: CAWSPLTGYTGELFF; CDR3nt: TGTGCCTGGAGCCCCTTGACAGGTTACACCGGGGAGCTGTTTTTT
d_gene: .; v_gene: TRBV9; len: 15; abundance: .; j_gene: TRBJ1-2; CDR3aa: CASSSLTGANYGYTF; CDR3nt: TGTGCCAGCTCCTCTCTTACGGGGGCTAACTATGGCTACACCTTC
d_gene: TRBD2; v_gene: TRBV11-3; len: 19; abundance: .; j_gene: TRBJ2-1; CDR3aa: CASSSPAVAGGSSYNEQFF; CDR3nt: TGTGCCAGCAGCTCCCCAGCAGTAGCGGGAGGGAGCTCCTACAATGAGCAGTTCTTC
d_gene: .; v_gene: TRBV4-1; len: 17; abundance: .; j_gene: TRBJ1-4; CDR3aa: CASGEDGLARRNEKLFF; CDR3nt: TGCGCCAGCGGCGAAGATGGACTCGCCAGGCGAAATGAAAAACTGTTTTTT
d_gene: .; v_gene: TRBV19; len: 13; abundance: .; j_gene: TRBJ1-1; CDR3aa: CASRQQLNTEAFF; CDR3nt: TGTGCCAGCCGACAGCAATTGAACACTGAAGCTTTCTTT
d_gene: .; v_gene: TRBV2; len: 13; abundance: .; j_gene: TRBJ1-2; CDR3aa: CASSPQREDGYTF; CDR3nt: TGTGCCAGCAGCCCCCAGAGGGAGGACGGCTACACCTTC
d_gene: TRBD1; v_gene: TRBV29-1; len: 12; abundance: .; j_gene: TRBJ2-7; CDR3aa: CSVTGGRYEQYF; CDR3nt: TGCAGCGTGACAGGGGGAAGGTACGAGCAGTACTTC
d_gene: .; v_gene: TRBV7-2; len: 13; abundance: few; j_gene: TRBJ2-5; CDR3aa: CASSYRGGETQYF; CDR3nt: TGTGCCAGCAGTTACAGGGGAGGCGAGACCCAGTACTTC
d_gene: TRBD2; v_gene: TRBV6-1; len: 14; abundance: few; j_gene: TRBJ2-3; CDR3aa: CASRAAGGPDTQYF; CDR3nt: TGTGCCAGCAGGGCAGCGGGAGGGCCAGATACGCAGTATTTT
d_gene: .; v_gene: TRBV12-5; len: 15; abundance: .; j_gene: TRBJ1-1; CDR3aa: CATPQAQEWNTEAFF; CDR3nt: TGTGCTACCCCTCAGGCGCAGGAGTGGAACACTGAAGCTTTCTTT
d_gene: .; v_gene: TRBV9; len: 13; abundance: .; j_gene: TRBJ1-2; CDR3aa: CASSIPGTKGYTF; CDR3nt: TGTGCCAGCAGCATCCCCGGGACGAAAGGCTACACCTTC
d_gene: .; v_gene: TRBV27; len: 16; abundance: once; j_gene: TRBJ2-2; CDR3aa: CASSLGRGLIPGELFF; CDR3nt: TGTGCCAGCAGTTTGGGCAGGGGCTTAATTCCAGGGGAGCTGTTTTTT
d_gene: .; v_gene: TRBV7-3; len: 13; abundance: few; j_gene: TRBJ1-1; CDR3aa: CASSSSPNTEAFF; CDR3nt: TGTGCCAGCAGCTCGAGCCCGAACACTGAAGCTTTCTTT